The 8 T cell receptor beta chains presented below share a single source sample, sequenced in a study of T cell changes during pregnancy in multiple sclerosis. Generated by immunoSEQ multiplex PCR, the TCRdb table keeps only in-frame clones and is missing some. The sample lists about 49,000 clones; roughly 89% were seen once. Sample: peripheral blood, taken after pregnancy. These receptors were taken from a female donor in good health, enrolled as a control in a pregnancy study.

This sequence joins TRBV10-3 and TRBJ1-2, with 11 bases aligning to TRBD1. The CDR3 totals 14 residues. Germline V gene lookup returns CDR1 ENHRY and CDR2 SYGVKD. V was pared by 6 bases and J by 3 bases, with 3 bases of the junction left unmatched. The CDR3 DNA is TGTGCCATCAGCGGGACAGGGGGAGACTATGGCTACACCTTC. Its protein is CAISGTGGDYGYTF.

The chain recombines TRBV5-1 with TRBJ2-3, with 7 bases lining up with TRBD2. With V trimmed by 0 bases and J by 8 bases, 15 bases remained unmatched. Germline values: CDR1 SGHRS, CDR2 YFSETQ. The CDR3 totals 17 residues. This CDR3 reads CASSLEGSGTPVGTQYF. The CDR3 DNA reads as TGCGCCAGCAGCTTGGAGGGGAGCGGGACTCCCGTGGGTACGCAGTATTTT.

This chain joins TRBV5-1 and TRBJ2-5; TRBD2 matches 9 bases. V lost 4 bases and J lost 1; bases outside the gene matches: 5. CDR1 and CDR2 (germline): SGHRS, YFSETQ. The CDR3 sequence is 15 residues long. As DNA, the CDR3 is TGCGCCAGCAGCAGCGGGAGGACACTCCAAGAGACCCAGTACTTC. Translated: CASSSGRTLQETQYF.

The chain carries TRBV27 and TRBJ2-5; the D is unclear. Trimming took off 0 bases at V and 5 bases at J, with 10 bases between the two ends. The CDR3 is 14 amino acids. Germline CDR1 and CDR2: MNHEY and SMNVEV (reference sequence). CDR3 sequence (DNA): TGTGCCAGCAGTTTATCGTTGTCTCGGGAGACCCAGTACTTC. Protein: CASSLSLSRETQYF.

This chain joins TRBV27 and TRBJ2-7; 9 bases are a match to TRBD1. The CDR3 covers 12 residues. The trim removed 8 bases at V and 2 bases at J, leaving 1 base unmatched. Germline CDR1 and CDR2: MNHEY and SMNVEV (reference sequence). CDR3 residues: CASRTGAYEQYF. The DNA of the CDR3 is TGTGCCAGCCGGACAGGGGCCTACGAGCAGTACTTC.

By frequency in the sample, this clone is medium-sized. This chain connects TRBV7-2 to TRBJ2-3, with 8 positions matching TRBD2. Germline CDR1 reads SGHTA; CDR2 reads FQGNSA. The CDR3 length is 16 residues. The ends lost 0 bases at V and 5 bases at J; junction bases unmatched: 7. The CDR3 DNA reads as TGTGCCAGCAGCTTAGCATTCGGGGGGGCCAGAGATACGCAGTATTTT. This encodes CASSLAFGGARDTQYF.

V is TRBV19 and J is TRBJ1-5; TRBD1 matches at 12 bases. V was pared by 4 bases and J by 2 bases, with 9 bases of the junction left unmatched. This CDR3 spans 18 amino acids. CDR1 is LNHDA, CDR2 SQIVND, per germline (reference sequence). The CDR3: CASSTGTGGRVGNQPQHF. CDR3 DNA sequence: TGTGCCAGTAGTACCGGGACAGGGGGCCGAGTGGGCAATCAGCCCCAGCATTTT.

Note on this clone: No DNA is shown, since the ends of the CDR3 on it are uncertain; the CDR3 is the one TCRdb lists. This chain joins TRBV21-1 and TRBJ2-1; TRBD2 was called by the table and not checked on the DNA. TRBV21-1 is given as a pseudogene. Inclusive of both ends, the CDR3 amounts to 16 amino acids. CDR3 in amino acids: CASSNFGSGSGNEQFF.